Each of the 13 T cell receptor beta chains below was sequenced from the same sample in a study of OX40 agonist ivuxolimab in advanced cancers. TCRdb's table, derived via immunoSEQ multiplex PCR, lists solely in-frame clones and lacks some. The data show some 45,000 clones, 80% to 90% seen once. The sequencing used CD4+ or CD8+ T cells sorted from blood, collected in a trial of the OX40 agonist ivuxolimab. The receptors were gathered from an adult with an advanced solid tumor such as melanoma, head and neck, liver or kidney cancer.

The CDR3 sequence: CASSLALTGDGNTIYF. DNA of the CDR3: TGCGCCAGCAGCTTGGCCTTAACAGGGGACGGAAACACCATATATTTT. The chain employs TRBV5-1 and TRBJ1-3; 7 bases line up with TRBD1. The CDR3 sequence is 16 residues long. Germline V lookup: CDR1 SGHRS, CDR2 YFSETQ. V trimming: 0 bases; J trimming: 4 bases; junction bases outside the gene matches: 7.

The V gene is TRBV12-5, the J gene TRBJ2-3; a possible D gene is TRBD2 (6 bases). Trimming took 4 bases from V and 1 from J, leaving 12 bases between them. The CDR3 is 15 amino acids. Germline CDR1 and CDR2: LGHNT and FRNRAP. CDR3 sequence (DNA): TGTGCTAGTGGTTCACCGACGGGAGGCACAGATACGCAGTATTTT. Translated: CASGSPTGGTDTQYF.

V usage is TRBV6-6 and J usage is TRBJ1-1; no clear D gene. The germline V and J ends were trimmed by 2 bases and 0 bases, with 7 bases remaining between them. The CDR3 has 14 residues. Germline loops: CDR1 MNHNY, CDR2 SVGAGI (reference sequence). The CDR3 region is CASSYGFLNTEAFF. CDR3 nucleotides: TGTGCCAGCAGTTACGGGTTCCTGAACACTGAAGCTTTCTTT.

This chain joins TRBV10-1 and TRBJ1-1; D call uncertain. The germline V and J ends were trimmed by 4 bases and 6 bases, with 18 bases remaining between them. The V gene's germline CDR1 is WNHNN and CDR2 SYGVQD (reference sequence). The CDR3 is 15 amino acids. CDR3 amino acids: CASSVTPVGFAEAFF. CDR3 bases: TGCGCCAGCAGTGTCACCCCCGTGGGGTTCGCTGAAGCTTTCTTT.

The chain couples TRBV11-3 to TRBJ1-1; perhaps TRBD1 as D (5 bases). Germline values: CDR1 SGHNT, CDR2 YENEEA. The CDR3 runs to 13 residues. V lost 3 bases to trimming and J lost 4 bases, with 9 bases between them. CDR3 region: CASSLGRGTEAFF. For the CDR3, the DNA is TGTGCCAGCAGCTTGGGGAGGGGCACTGAAGCTTTCTTT.

J is TRBJ2-1 and V is TRBV9; 7 positions match TRBD1. This CDR3 is 15 amino acids long. Germline assignment: CDR1 SGDLS and CDR2 YYNGEE. With 4 bases clipped from V and 3 bases from J, the junction kept 7 bases outside the gene matches. This chain's CDR3 is CASSMGGQDYNEQFF. The CDR3 nucleotides are TGTGCCAGCAGCATGGGTGGACAGGACTACAATGAGCAGTTCTTC.

This rearrangement joins TRBV15 to TRBJ1-5; unclear D gene. The CDR3 sequence is 12 residues long. Trimming stripped 7 bases from V and 4 bases from J, with 8 bases between. Germline-derived CDR1 and CDR2 are LNHNV and YYDKDF (reference sequence). The CDR3 loop is CATKGGNQPQHF. CDR3 DNA sequence: TGTGCCACCAAGGGAGGGAATCAGCCCCAGCATTTT.

This sequence joins TRBV7-6 and TRBJ2-7; D is ambiguous. The CDR3 loop spans 13 amino acids. In germline, CDR1 is SGHVS, CDR2 FNYEAQ. Trimming pared 1 base from V and 4 bases from J, leaving 8 bases between. Written as DNA, the CDR3 is TGTGCCAGCAGCTTAGTGGTCGGTTACGAGCAGTACTTC. Its protein product is CASSLVVGYEQYF.

The chain is built from TRBV7-2 and TRBJ1-5, with 9 bases lining up with TRBD1. V shed 5 bases, J shed 6 bases, and the junction held 8 bases outside the gene matches. Germline values: CDR1 SGHTA, CDR2 FQGNSA. This CDR3 contains 15 residues. CDR3 amino acids: CASSPDRGKGQPQHF. CDR3 sequence (DNA): TGTGCCAGCAGCCCAGACAGGGGGAAGGGTCAGCCCCAGCATTTT.

V usage is TRBV9 and J usage is TRBJ1-1; D uncertain. V gave up 0 bases and J gave up 5 bases, with 11 bases separating them. The CDR3 contains 14 residues. From germline, CDR1 is SGDLS and CDR2 YYNGEE. The CDR3 is CASSVAAGETEAFF. CDR3 DNA: TGTGCCAGCAGCGTAGCTGCGGGTGAAACTGAAGCTTTCTTT.

The rearrangement joins TRBV30 to TRBJ2-1; TRBD2 matches 8 bases. CDR1 and CDR2 (germline): GTSNPN, SVGIG (reference sequence). The CDR3 has 13 amino acids. The junction had 7 bases not matched to a gene; V was cut back by 4 bases and J by 8 bases. The CDR3 nucleotides read TGTGCCTGGAACCCCACTAGCGGCGATGAGCAGTTCTTC. This gives the protein CAWNPTSGDEQFF.

The chain joins TRBV19 to TRBJ2-1; TRBD1 or TRBD2 may be the D gene (5 bases each). CDR1 and CDR2 (germline): LNHDA, SQIVND (reference sequence). The CDR3 sequence is 15 residues long. V was pared by 4 bases and J by 6 bases, with 16 bases between. CDR3 sequence reads: CASSTGRVGGNEQFF. For the CDR3, the DNA is TGTGCCAGTAGTACCGGCCGTGTTGGGGGCAATGAGCAGTTCTTC. The full variable domain, completed using reference TRBV19 and TRBJ2-1, is DGGITQSPKYLFRKEGQNVTLSCEQNLNHDAMYWYRQDPGQGLRLIYYSQIVNDFQKGDIAEGYSVSREKKESFPLTVTSAQKNPTAFYLCASSTGRVGGNEQFFGPGTRLTVL.

The V gene is TRBV6-4, the J gene TRBJ2-3; TRBD2 matches at 12 bases. The CDR3 runs 15 residues. Germline values: CDR1 MRHNA, CDR2 SNTAGT. V shed 6 bases and J 3 bases; nucleotides not matched to a gene: 4. DNA of the CDR3: TGTGCCAGCAGGAGACTAGCGGGAGAAACAGATACGCAGTATTTT. Encoded protein: CASRRLAGETDTQYF.